The present T cell receptor (beta chain) was sequenced within a study of blood T cell repertoires in COVID-19. Study as a whole: The United States, Italy and Spain were the sources of the acute and convalescent COVID-19 samples. T cells, B-cell-depleted T cells, or PBMCs supplied cDNA or gDNA.

From germline, CDR1 is LGHDT and CDR2 YNNKEL (reference sequence). Trimming pared 4 bases from V and 5 bases from J, leaving 17 bases between. This CDR3 spans 15 amino acids. Authors' methods: Reference gene primer amplification yielded estimated nucleated cell counts. The assay was immunoSEQ multiplex PCR, and TCRdb's table has in-frame clones only and misses some. Clone size and V and J calls were adopted from that table, with D and trimming inferred from the DNA. The repertoire consists of about 4,900 clones, with about 89% occurring once and the leading ten covering around 20%. Sequencing was carried out using peripheral blood. The gene calls are TRBV3-1 (or the pseudogene TRBV3-2) and TRBJ2-5; a possible D gene is TRBD2 (6 bases). This sequence originates from a human donor in a cohort sampled during active COVID-19. The CDR3 is CASSLSDGGLETQYF. The CDR3 DNA sequence: TGTGCCAGCAGCCTCTCCGATGGGGGGTTGGAGACCCAGTACTTC.